These 30 T cell receptor beta chains originate from one sample sequenced in a study of neoadjuvant nivolumab and ipilimumab in lung cancer. Profiling relied on immunoSEQ multiplex PCR, and the TCRdb table lists in-frame clones only, not all of them. Among 40,000 to 60,000 clones, approximately 90% were seen once, and the ten largest hold 3.7%. The material sequenced was blood, taken before neoadjuvant nivolumab, alone or with ipilimumab. These receptors all come from an adult with non-small cell lung cancer. Some clones in this sample may be carry-over from other donors' samples.

J is TRBJ2-3 and V is TRBV7-2; 9 positions match TRBD1. CDR1 is SGHTA and CDR2 is FQGNSA in the germline V gene. Germline trimming cut 5 bases from V and 6 bases from J; bases unmatched to any gene: 6. The CDR3 sequence is 14 residues long. The CDR3 DNA sequence: TGTGCCAGCAGCCGGACAGGGGCGGGCGATACGCAGTATTTT. Protein product: CASSRTGAGDTQYF.

V is TRBV19 and J is TRBJ2-7, with TRBD1 matching over 7 bases. The CDR3 contains 14 residues. Unmatched junction bases numbered 6, after V lost 4 bases and J lost 3 bases. Germline CDR1 LNHDA, CDR2 SQIVND (reference sequence). Here the CDR3 DNA reads TGTGCCAGTAGTACCGACAGGGAATACTACGAGCAGTACTTC. This encodes CASSTDREYYEQYF.

This sequence joins TRBV2 and TRBJ1-2; D might be TRBD1 (6 bases). Trimming shortened V by 6 bases and J by 3 bases, and 14 bases separated the two germline ends. The length of the CDR3 is 14 residues. Germline V gene sequence: CDR1 SNHLY, CDR2 FYNNEI. The CDR3 nucleotides read TGTGCCAGCAGGCTCAGGGGAGGGGACTATGGCTACACCTTC. This gives the protein CASRLRGGDYGYTF.

V usage is TRBV7-8 and J usage is TRBJ1-5; D gene unclear. CDR1 and CDR2 from the germline V gene are SGHVS and FQNEAQ. The CDR3 runs to 14 residues. The V end was cut by 1 base, the J end by 5 bases, with 9 bases between. CDR3 nucleotide sequence: TGTGCCAGCAGCTTAGGTGAGAGGCATCAGCCCCAGCATTTT. Translating it yields CASSLGERHQPQHF.

This chain links TRBV2 with TRBJ1-1, with 7 bases that match TRBD1. This CDR3 contains 14 residues. Trimming at V came to 3 bases and at J to 6 bases, leaving 7 bases not matched to a gene. Germline V lookup: CDR1 SNHLY, CDR2 FYNNEI. CDR3 sequence reads: CASSDPTGWAEAFF. CDR3 in DNA: TGTGCCAGCAGTGATCCGACAGGGTGGGCTGAAGCTTTCTTT.

The rearrangement links TRBV30 to TRBJ1-5; a weak D match, TRBD1 (6 bases). Deletions cut 0 bases from V and 5 bases from J, with 11 bases between. The germline V gene has CDR1 GTSNPN and CDR2 SVGIG (reference sequence). This CDR3 spans 14 amino acids. CDR3 region: CAWSVQQGYQPQHF. The CDR3 DNA follows: TGTGCCTGGAGTGTACAACAGGGCTATCAGCCCCAGCATTTT.

The gene calls are TRBV6-6 and TRBJ2-1; the D gene could be TRBD1 or TRBD2 (5 bases each). CDR3 length: 14 residues. Germline CDR1 reads MNHNY; CDR2 reads SVGAGI (reference sequence). V lost 5 bases and J 2 bases, leaving 10 bases between the germline ends. The CDR3 here is CASSLWDAYNEQFF. CDR3 coding DNA: TGTGCCAGCAGTCTCTGGGACGCCTACAATGAGCAGTTCTTC.

V and J are TRBV4-1 and TRBJ1-4; D might be TRBD1 (6 bases). Per the germline V gene, CDR1 is MGHRA and CDR2 is YSYEKL. The CDR3 covers 14 residues. V shed 3 bases and J shed 14 bases, with 19 bases lying between them. The CDR3 sequence: CASSQGAALGLLFF. The DNA of the CDR3 is TGCGCCAGCAGCCAGGGGGCAGCCCTGGGATTGCTGTTTTTT.

The DNA of the CDR3 is TGTGCCAGCAGCTCTGGGACAGGGGGCGGTGAAAAACTGTTTTTT. Amino acid sequence: CASSSGTGGGEKLFF. The chain joins TRBV5-6 to TRBJ1-4; the match to TRBD1 covers 12 bases. The CDR3 totals 15 residues. V lost 3 bases, J lost 7 bases, and 4 bases stayed unmatched. Germline V gene lookup returns CDR1 SGHDT and CDR2 YYEEEE.

The V and J genes are TRBV29-1 and TRBJ2-5, with 7 bases that match TRBD2. V dropped 3 bases and J dropped 0; count of bases not matched to a gene: 4. This CDR3 is 14 amino acids long. Germline V CDR1 and CDR2: SQVTM, ANQGSEA. Here the CDR3 reads CSVDSGTNQETQYF. The CDR3 DNA is TGCAGCGTTGATTCCGGGACTAACCAAGAGACCCAGTACTTC.

The chain is built from TRBV6-5 and TRBJ2-1; 9 bases align to TRBD2. Germline V lookup: CDR1 MNHEY, CDR2 SVGAGI. Trimming cost V 7 bases and J 8 bases; bases outside gene matches: 12. This CDR3 has 15 residues. CDR3 sequence: CASNLQREEIDEQFF. CDR3 DNA: TGTGCCAGCAATCTCCAGCGGGAGGAAATTGATGAGCAGTTCTTC.

The chain uses TRBV5-1 and TRBJ2-1; 7 bases match TRBD2. Trimming at V came to 4 bases and at J to 12 bases, leaving 22 bases not matched to a gene. In germline, CDR1 is SGHRS, CDR2 YFSETQ. This CDR3 contains 17 residues. The CDR3 region has the DNA TGCGCCAGCAGCCGAGAGAATAGCGGGCCCTATTCGGTGGGGCAGTTCTTC. Its translation is CASSRENSGPYSVGQFF.

CDR3 sequence reads: CSAKGQAFEAFF. CDR3 nucleotide sequence: TGCAGCGCGAAGGGACAGGCGTTTGAAGCTTTCTTT. The chain links TRBV29-1 to TRBJ1-1, with 8 bases identical to TRBD1. The CDR3 length is 12 residues. With 7 bases clipped from V and 7 bases from J, the junction kept 8 bases outside the gene matches. The germline V gene has CDR1 SQVTM and CDR2 ANQGSEA.

DNA of the CDR3: TGCAGCGTCCGACTTATCACAGATACGCAGTATTTT. Its protein product is CSVRLITDTQYF. This chain uses TRBV29-1 with TRBJ2-3; D not resolved. Trimming left V 6 bases short and J 2 bases short, with 9 bases between. This CDR3 has 12 residues. Germline V gene sequence: CDR1 SQVTM, CDR2 ANQGSEA.

The rearrangement links TRBV7-2 to TRBJ2-7; the match to TRBD1 covers 7 bases. This CDR3 spans 14 amino acids. Germline V gives CDR1 SGHTA, CDR2 FQGNSA. V was pared by 4 bases and J by 4 bases, with 7 bases of the junction left unmatched. The CDR3 nucleotides read TGTGCCAGCAGCTCGACCGGGACAGTGTACGAGCAGTACTTC. Its translation: CASSSTGTVYEQYF.

CDR3 DNA sequence: TGTGCCAGCAGTTACTCAGGGATCGGGGGGGATACGCAGTATTTT. Its translation is CASSYSGIGGDTQYF. The chain is built from TRBV6-5 and TRBJ2-3, with TRBD2 identical over 7 bases. CDR1 is MNHEY and CDR2 is SVGAGI in the germline V gene. The length of the CDR3 is 15 residues. Unmatched junction bases numbered 6, after V lost 0 bases and J lost 6 bases.

V is TRBV19 and J is TRBJ2-7; 9 nucleotides match TRBD2. The CDR3 is 14 residues long. The germline V gene has CDR1 LNHDA and CDR2 SQIVND (reference sequence). The V and J ends lost 6 bases and 1 base, in that order; junction bases with no gene match: 4. CDR3 protein: CASRLAGASYEQYF. CDR3 DNA: TGTGCCAGTAGACTAGCGGGTGCATCCTACGAGCAGTACTTC. The full variable domain, rest sourced from reference TRBV19 and TRBJ2-7, is DGGITQSPKYLFRKEGQNVTLSCEQNLNHDAMYWYRQDPGQGLRLIYYSQIVNDFQKGDIAEGYSVSREKKESFPLTVTSAQKNPTAFYLCASRLAGASYEQYFGPGTRLTVT.

The chain is built from TRBV6-6 and TRBJ1-2; TRBD1 is a possible D gene (6 bases). CDR1 is MNHNY and CDR2 is SVGAGI in the germline V gene (reference sequence). The V and J ends lost 5 bases and 3 bases respectively, with 13 bases between them. CDR3 size: 14 residues. The DNA for the CDR3 is TGTGCCAGCAGTACAGGGAGATGGGACTATGGCTACACCTTC. The encoded protein is CASSTGRWDYGYTF.

The chain is built from TRBV11-2 and TRBJ1-2; D uncertain. Germline-derived CDR1 and CDR2 are SGHAT and FQNNGV. CDR3 size: 15 residues. Trimming stripped 0 bases from V and 3 bases from J, with 11 bases between. CDR3 bases: TGTGCCAGCAGCTTAGATCCAGGCGGGTACTATGGCTACACCTTC. Its protein product is CASSLDPGGYYGYTF.

The genes are TRBV14 and TRBJ2-7; D call uncertain. Per germline, CDR1 SGHDN and CDR2 FVKESK. The CDR3 sequence is 15 residues long. V was pared by 1 base and J by 0 bases, with 10 bases between. DNA of the CDR3: TGTGCCAGCAGCCAAGGTACAGCCCCCTCCTACGAGCAGTACTTC. It codes for CASSQGTAPSYEQYF.

The CDR3 sequence is CASSEQENTEAFF. Written as DNA, the CDR3 is TGCGCCAGCAGCGAGCAGGAGAACACTGAAGCTTTCTTT. The chain carries TRBV10-1 and TRBJ1-1, with D uncertain. Germline CDR1 is WNHNN and CDR2 is SYGVQD (reference sequence). Trimming took 6 bases from V and 1 from J, leaving 9 bases between them. The CDR3 has 13 amino acids.

V usage is TRBV9 and J usage is TRBJ1-1; 7 nucleotides line up with TRBD1. The germline V gene encodes CDR1 SGDLS and CDR2 YYNGEE. CDR3 length equals 13 residues. The ends lost 5 bases at V and 1 base at J; junction bases unmatched: 2. The CDR3 region is CASRRGQNTEAFF. The DNA of the CDR3 is TGTGCCAGCAGGAGGGGGCAGAACACTGAAGCTTTCTTT. The variable domain in full, with the rest retrieved from reference TRBV9 and TRBJ1-1, is DSGVTQTPKHLITATGQRVTLRCSPRSGDLSVYWYQQSLDQGLQFLIQYYNGEERAKGNILERFSAQQFPDLHSELNLSSLELGDSALYFCASRRGQNTEAFFGQGTRLTVV.

The J gene is TRBJ2-6, the V gene TRBV7-3; 10 nucleotides match TRBD1. Germline values: CDR1 SGHTA, CDR2 FQGTGA. CDR3 length: 17 residues. The trim removed 5 bases at V and 0 bases at J, leaving 4 bases unmatched. The DNA for the CDR3 is TGTGCCAGCAGCCCCGGACAGGGGGTCTCTGGGGCCAACGTCCTGACTTTC. This translates into CASSPGQGVSGANVLTF.

This chain links TRBV5-1 with TRBJ2-6, with a weak D call TRBD1 (5 bases). Between the trimmed V and J ends, which lost 2 bases and 0 bases, there was a span of 12 bases. The CDR3 runs to 17 residues. Germline lookup yields CDR1 SGHRS and CDR2 YFSETQ. The CDR3 protein is CASSFTTDFSGANVLTF. CDR3 nucleotides: TGCGCCAGCAGCTTCACGACAGATTTCTCTGGGGCCAACGTCCTGACTTTC.

J is TRBJ1-1 and V is TRBV27; no clear D. V lost 0 bases, J lost 3 bases, and 11 bases lay in between. Germline CDR1 is MNHEY and CDR2 is SMNVEV (reference sequence). The CDR3 length is 15 residues. CDR3 DNA sequence: TGTGCCAGCAGTTTATCTTTCGGTAGGCACACTGAAGCTTTCTTT. Amino acids: CASSLSFGRHTEAFF.

The chain combines TRBV7-2 with TRBJ2-7; 8 bases align to TRBD1. This CDR3 comprises 15 residues. Germline values: CDR1 SGHTA, CDR2 FQGNSA. V shed 1 base, J shed 3 bases, and the junction held 5 bases outside the gene matches. As DNA, the CDR3 is TGTGCCAGCAGCTTAGGAGGGGGGACAGGCTACGAGCAGTACTTC. It yields the protein CASSLGGGTGYEQYF.

The rearrangement joins TRBV7-2 to TRBJ2-5; D gene unclear. The CDR3 is 12 amino acids. Germline V CDR1 and CDR2: SGHTA, FQGNSA. V lost 4 bases to trimming and J lost 2 bases, with 5 bases between them. CDR3 region: CASSSPQETQYF. DNA of the CDR3: TGTGCCAGCAGCTCGCCACAAGAGACCCAGTACTTC.

The chain combines TRBV29-1 with TRBJ2-6, with D possibly being TRBD1 or TRBD2 (7 bases each). The CDR3 runs 15 residues. Trimming left V 4 bases short and J 2 bases short, with 12 bases between. Germline V gene data show CDR1 as SQVTM and CDR2 as ANQGSEA. The CDR3 coding sequence is TGCAGCGTTGGAGCAGGGGGGGCTGGGGCCAACGTCCTGACTTTC. Its protein product is CSVGAGGAGANVLTF.

The rearrangement links TRBV11-1 to TRBJ1-1, with TRBD1 identical over 7 bases. J gave up 5 bases and V 3 bases, and 9 bases lay outside the gene matches. CDR1 is SGHAT and CDR2 is FQDESV in the germline V gene (reference sequence). The CDR3 has 15 amino acids. CDR3 region: CASSLPGPGGTEAFF. Here the CDR3 DNA reads TGTGCCAGCAGCTTGCCGGGCCCAGGGGGGACTGAAGCTTTCTTT.

The chain couples TRBV18 to TRBJ2-7; D may be TRBD1 (6 bases). Trimming cost V 2 bases and J 5 bases, with 13 bases left between them. The CDR3 runs to 14 residues. Looked up from germline, CDR1 is KGHSH and CDR2 is LQKENI. CDR3 DNA sequence: TGTGCCAGCTCACCATCGACACAGGGTGACGAGCAGTACTTC. Amino acids: CASSPSTQGDEQYF.